The rows below give T cell receptor beta chains drawn from one sample of a study of T cell responses to AZD1222 COVID-19 vaccine. Profiling relied on immunoSEQ multiplex PCR, and the TCRdb table lists in-frame clones only, not all of them. This table holds 75,000 to 100,000 clones, 75% to 90% found once. This sample comprised peripheral blood, obtained on day 0 of AZD1222 vaccination. Receptors originate from an adult in good health. Each CDR3 is given with its conserved first and last residue. A D gene is named only where the DNA matches it firmly. Clone size, where shown, is once, few, many, or a class for clones that have expanded.

j_call | d_call | clone_size | v_call | cdr3_aa | cdr3_nt
TRBJ2-3 | . | . | TRBV5-1 | CASSLVGSRPASTDTQYF | TGCGCCAGCAGCTTGGTAGGTAGCCGACCTGCTAGCACAGATACGCAGTATTTT
TRBJ1-2 | . | . | TRBV28 | CASSLGAGADGYTF | TGTGCCAGCAGTTTGGGGGCAGGGGCGGATGGCTACACCTTC
TRBJ1-2 | . | . | TRBV7-2 | CASSLAGQGMGYGYTF | TGTGCCAGCAGCTTAGCAGGGCAGGGGATGGGGTATGGCTACACCTTC
TRBJ1-2 | TRBD1 | . | TRBV28 | CASSFGQGGVGYTF | TGTGCCAGCAGTTTCGGCCAGGGGGGCGTTGGCTACACCTTC
TRBJ2-7 | . | . | TRBV28 | CASSFGGIKPYEQYF | TGTGCCAGCAGTTTTGGGGGGATTAAGCCCTACGAGCAGTACTTC
TRBJ2-1 | TRBD1 | . | TRBV25-1 | CASSIPGTGPNEQFF | TGTGCCAGCAGCATTCCTGGGACAGGGCCCAATGAGCAGTTCTTC
TRBJ2-7 | . | . | TRBV30 | CAWAMGPPRGYEQYF | TGTGCCTGGGCCATGGGACCGCCCCGGGGTTACGAGCAGTACTTC
TRBJ1-5 | . | . | TRBV19 | CASSHRASNQPQHF | TGTGCCAGTAGTCACAGGGCCAGCAATCAGCCCCAGCATTTT
TRBJ2-1 | TRBD2 | . | TRBV24-1 | CATSVPKSPLAGARSYNEQFF | TGTGCCACCAGTGTCCCCAAATCCCCCCTAGCGGGAGCCCGATCCTACAATGAGCAGTTCTTC
TRBJ2-3 | TRBD2 | . | TRBV4-3 | CASSLSLAGGADTQYF | TGCGCCAGCAGCCTCAGTCTAGCGGGAGGGGCAGATACGCAGTATTTT
TRBJ1-1 | . | . | TRBV19 | CASSSISNTEAFF | TGTGCCAGTAGTAGCATCTCTAACACTGAAGCTTTCTTT
TRBJ2-3 | TRBD2 | . | TRBV28 | CASSPPGLAGRAQYTQYF | TGTGCCAGCAGCCCTCCAGGACTAGCGGGTCGGGCGCAGTATACGCAGTATTTT
TRBJ2-1 | . | . | TRBV7-2 | CASSLPPPYNEQFF | TGTGCCAGCAGCTTACCCCCCCCCTACAATGAGCAGTTCTTC
TRBJ2-7 | TRBD2 | . | TRBV28 | CASSPVGGGSSYEQYF | TGTGCCAGCAGTCCGGTAGGCGGGGGGAGCTCCTACGAGCAGTACTTC
TRBJ1-1 | . | . | TRBV7-9 | CASSLGAGNTEAFF | TGTGCCAGCAGCTTAGGTGCCGGGAACACTGAAGCTTTCTTT
TRBJ1-5 | TRBD1 | . | TRBV7-2 | CASSSDRGWPQHF | TGTGCCAGCAGCTCGGACAGGGGGTGGCCCCAGCATTTT
TRBJ2-7 | . | . | TRBV21-1 | CASSNLATTYEQYF | TGTGCCAGCAGCAATTTGGCCACCACCTACGAGCAGTACTTC
TRBJ2-1 | TRBD1 | once | TRBV7-9 | CASSLARTGGSDEQFF | TGTGCCAGCAGCTTAGCTAGGACAGGGGGCTCGGATGAGCAGTTCTTC
TRBJ2-1 | . | once | TRBV25-1 | CASSEIQGSYNEQFF | TGTGCCAGCAGTGAAATCCAGGGCTCCTACAATGAGCAGTTCTTC
TRBJ2-7 | . | . | TRBV7-9 | CASSLGVGQAVDEQYF | TGTGCCAGCAGCTTAGGGGTCGGGCAGGCGGTCGACGAGCAGTACTTC
TRBJ2-1 | TRBD2 | . | TRBV5-4 | CASMAGGPVYNEQFF | TGTGCCAGCATGGCGGGAGGGCCTGTTTACAATGAGCAGTTCTTC
TRBJ1-1 | . | . | TRBV12-3/TRBV12-4 | CATSPGVNTEAFF | TGTGCCACTTCCCCAGGGGTGAACACTGAAGCTTTCTTT
TRBJ2-7 | . | . | TRBV28 | CASSPGGSRISYEQYF | TGTGCCAGCAGTCCTGGGGGCAGTCGGATTTCCTACGAGCAGTACTTC
TRBJ2-1 | . | . | TRBV5-5 | CASSLGVGRRLYEQFF | TGTGCCAGCAGCTTGGGTGTAGGGAGGAGGCTCTATGAGCAGTTCTTC
TRBJ2-3 | TRBD2 | . | TRBV15 | CATSTSGTSTDTQYF | TGTGCCACCAGCACTAGCGGGACTAGCACAGATACGCAGTATTTT
TRBJ1-3 | . | . | TRBV29-1 | CSVEIGSTGNTIYF | TGCAGCGTTGAAATAGGGAGCACGGGAAACACCATATATTTT
TRBJ2-7 | . | . | TRBV27 | CASRRSGVSYEQYF | TGTGCCAGCAGAAGGAGCGGTGTCTCCTACGAGCAGTACTTC
TRBJ2-2 | . | . | TRBV4-3 | CASSHPWEAGGPGELFF | TGCGCCAGCAGCCACCCCTGGGAGGCAGGGGGTCCCGGGGAGCTGTTTTTT
TRBJ2-7 | . | . | TRBV4-3 | CASSQGTDYEQYF | TGCGCCAGCAGCCAGGGAACAGATTACGAGCAGTACTTC
TRBJ1-1 | . | few | TRBV28 | CASMSRVDTEAFF | TGTGCCAGCATGTCCAGGGTGGACACTGAAGCTTTCTTT
TRBJ2-7 | . | few | TRBV5-4 | CASSLDQVSYEQYF | TGTGCCAGCAGCTTGGATCAGGTATCCTACGAGCAGTACTTC
TRBJ1-6 | . | . | TRBV6-5 | CAVGQNNSPLHF | TGTGCTGTGGGGCAGAATAATTCACCCCTCCACTTT
TRBJ1-1 | . | . | TRBV28 | CASTQQMNTEAFF | TGTGCCAGCACCCAACAGATGAACACTGAAGCTTTCTTT
TRBJ1-6 | . | . | TRBV6-5 | CASKFTADNSPLHF | TGTGCCAGCAAGTTTACAGCGGATAATTCACCCCTCCACTTT
TRBJ2-3 | TRBD1 | . | TRBV18 | CASSRDRGLQDTQYF | TGTGCCAGCTCACGGGACAGGGGGCTTCAAGATACGCAGTATTTT
TRBJ2-7 | . | . | TRBV7-3 | CASSLRGGNSYEQYF | TGTGCCAGCAGCCTCCGGGGCGGGAACTCCTACGAGCAGTACTTC
TRBJ2-6 | TRBD1 | . | TRBV19 | CASSSPWTGDSGANVLTF | TGTGCCAGTAGTAGCCCGTGGACAGGAGACTCTGGGGCCAACGTCCTGACTTTC
TRBJ2-2 | TRBD2 | . | TRBV14 | CASSQDRTSGDTGELFF | TGTGCCAGCAGCCAAGATCGGACTAGCGGAGACACCGGGGAGCTGTTTTTT
TRBJ2-2 | . | . | TRBV19 | CASGDPITGELFF | TGTGCCAGTGGGGACCCTATCACCGGGGAGCTGTTTTTT
TRBJ2-7 | . | once | TRBV5-1 | CASSNPEDEQYF | TGCGCCAGCTCTAATCCGGAGGACGAGCAGTACTTC
TRBJ2-1 | . | once | TRBV12-3/TRBV12-4 | CASSQQGRGQFF | TGTGCCAGCAGTCAACAGGGGAGGGGGCAGTTCTTC
TRBJ2-2 | . | . | TRBV9 | CASSPRLDPGELFF | TGTGCCAGCAGCCCAAGACTAGATCCCGGGGAGCTGTTTTTT
TRBJ2-2 | . | . | TRBV7-2 | CASSPEAQTGELFF | TGTGCCAGCAGCCCCGAAGCCCAGACCGGGGAGCTGTTTTTT
TRBJ1-5 | . | . | TRBV27 | CASREYSNQPQHF | TGTGCCAGCAGAGAATATAGCAATCAGCCCCAGCATTTT
TRBJ2-7 | . | . | TRBV6-4 | CASSDLLTDRSSYEQYF | TGTGCCAGCAGTGACCTCCTTACTGACAGGAGCTCCTACGAGCAGTACTTC
TRBJ2-3 | . | . | TRBV9 | CASSVVGASTDTQYF | TGTGCCAGCAGCGTAGTAGGGGCTAGCACAGATACGCAGTATTTT
TRBJ2-7 | . | . | TRBV5-6 | CASSLNRGSYEQYF | TGTGCCAGCAGCTTAAATCGGGGATCCTACGAGCAGTACTTC
TRBJ2-5 | . | . | TRBV5-4 | CASSLVGPVRGETQYF | TGTGCCAGCAGCTTAGTTGGGCCTGTGAGAGGGGAGACCCAGTACTTC
TRBJ2-7 | . | . | TRBV30 | CAWSANLYYEQYF | TGTGCCTGGAGTGCGAACCTTTACTACGAGCAGTACTTC
TRBJ2-7 | . | . | TRBV19 | CASSISRAGEQYF | TGTGCCAGTAGTATCAGTAGGGCGGGCGAGCAGTACTTC
TRBJ1-1 | . | . | TRBV7-6 | CASSLTVEGIYTEAFF | TGTGCCAGCAGCTTGACCGTTGAGGGGATATACACTGAAGCTTTCTTT
TRBJ2-1 | . | . | TRBV9 | CASSVVGDNEQFF | TGTGCCAGCAGCGTAGTGGGGGACAATGAGCAGTTCTTC
TRBJ2-3 | TRBD2 | . | TRBV28 | CASSSSGRGSTDTQYF | TGTGCCAGCAGTTCATCCGGGAGGGGGAGCACAGATACGCAGTATTTT
TRBJ2-5 | . | . | TRBV30 | CAWSVGRKETQYF | TGTGCCTGGAGTGTGGGCAGAAAAGAGACCCAGTACTTC
TRBJ2-3 | . | once | TRBV4-3 | CASSPRDRGIHTQYF | TGCGCCAGCAGCCCCCGGGACCGAGGGATTCATACGCAGTATTTT
TRBJ2-7 | . | . | TRBV27 | CASSTLGPAYEQYF | TGTGCCAGCAGTACCCTGGGCCCTGCCTACGAGCAGTACTTC
TRBJ2-3 | TRBD2 | . | TRBV6-6 | CASSHPTLAGGPTDTQYF | TGTGCCAGCAGTCACCCCACCTTAGCGGGAGGGCCGACAGATACGCAGTATTTT